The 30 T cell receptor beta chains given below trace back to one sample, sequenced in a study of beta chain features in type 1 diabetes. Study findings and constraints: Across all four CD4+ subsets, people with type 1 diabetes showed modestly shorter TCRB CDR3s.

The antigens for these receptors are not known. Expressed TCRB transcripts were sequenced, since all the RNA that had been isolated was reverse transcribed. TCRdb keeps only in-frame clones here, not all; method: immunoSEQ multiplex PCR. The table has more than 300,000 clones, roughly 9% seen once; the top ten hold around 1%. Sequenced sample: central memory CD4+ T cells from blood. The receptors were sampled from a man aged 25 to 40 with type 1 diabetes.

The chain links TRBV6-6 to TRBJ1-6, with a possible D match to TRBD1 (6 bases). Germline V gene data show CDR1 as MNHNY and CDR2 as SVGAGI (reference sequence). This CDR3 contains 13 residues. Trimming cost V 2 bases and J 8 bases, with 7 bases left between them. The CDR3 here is CASSYEGDSPLHF. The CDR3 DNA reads TGTGCCAGCAGTTACGAGGGGGATTCACCCCTCCACTTT.

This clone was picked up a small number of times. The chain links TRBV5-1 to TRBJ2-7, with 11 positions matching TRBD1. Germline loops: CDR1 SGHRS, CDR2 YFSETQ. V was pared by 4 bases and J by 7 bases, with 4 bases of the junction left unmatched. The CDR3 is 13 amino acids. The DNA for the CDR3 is TGCGCCAGCAGCCCGGGACAGGGGGTAGAGCAGTACTTC. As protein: CASSPGQGVEQYF.

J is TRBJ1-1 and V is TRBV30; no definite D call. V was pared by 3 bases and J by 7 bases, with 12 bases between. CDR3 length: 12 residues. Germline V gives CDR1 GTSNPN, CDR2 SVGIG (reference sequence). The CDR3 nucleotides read TGTGCCTGGAGCCCCTGGGAGGGTGAAGCTTTCTTT. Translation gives CAWSPWEGEAFF.

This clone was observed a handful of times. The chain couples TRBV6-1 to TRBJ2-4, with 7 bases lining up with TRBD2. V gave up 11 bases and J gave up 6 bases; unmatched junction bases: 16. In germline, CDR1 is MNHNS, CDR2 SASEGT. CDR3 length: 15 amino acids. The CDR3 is CALRGAPREGNIQYF. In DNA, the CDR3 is TGTGCCCTAAGAGGCGCTCCTAGGGAGGGAAACATTCAGTACTTC.

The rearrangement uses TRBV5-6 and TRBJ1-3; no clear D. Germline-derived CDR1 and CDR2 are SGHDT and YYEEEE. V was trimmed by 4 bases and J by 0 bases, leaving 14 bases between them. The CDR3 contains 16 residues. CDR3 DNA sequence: TGTGCCAGCAGCGATGGACCGATCGGCTCTGGAAACACCATATATTTT. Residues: CASSDGPIGSGNTIYF. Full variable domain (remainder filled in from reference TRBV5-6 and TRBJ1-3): DAGVTQSPTHLIKTRGQQVTLRCSPKSGHDTVSWYQQALGQGPQFIFQYYEEEERQRGNFPDRFSGHQFPNYSSELNVNALLLGDSALYLCASSDGPIGSGNTIYFGEGSWLTVV.

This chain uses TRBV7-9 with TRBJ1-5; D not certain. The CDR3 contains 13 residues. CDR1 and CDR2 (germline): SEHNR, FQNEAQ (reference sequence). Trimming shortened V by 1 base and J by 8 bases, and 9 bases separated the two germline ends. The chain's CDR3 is CASSLGQFEPQHF. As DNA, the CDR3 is TGTGCCAGCAGCTTAGGCCAGTTTGAGCCCCAGCATTTT.

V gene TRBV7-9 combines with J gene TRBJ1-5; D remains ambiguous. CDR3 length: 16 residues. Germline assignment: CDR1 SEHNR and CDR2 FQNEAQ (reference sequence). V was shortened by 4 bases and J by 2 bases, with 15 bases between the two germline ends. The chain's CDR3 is CASSSTWGPGNQPQHF. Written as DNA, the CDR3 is TGTGCCAGCAGCTCGACGTGGGGTCCCGGCAATCAGCCCCAGCATTTT.

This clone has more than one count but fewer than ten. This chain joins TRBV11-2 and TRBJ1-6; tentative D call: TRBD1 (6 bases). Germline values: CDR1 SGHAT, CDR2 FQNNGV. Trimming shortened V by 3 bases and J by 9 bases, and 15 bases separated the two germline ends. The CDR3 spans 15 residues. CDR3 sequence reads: CASSFSGGLGSPLHF. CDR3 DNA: TGTGCCAGCAGCTTTTCTGGGGGGCTGGGTTCACCCCTCCACTTT.

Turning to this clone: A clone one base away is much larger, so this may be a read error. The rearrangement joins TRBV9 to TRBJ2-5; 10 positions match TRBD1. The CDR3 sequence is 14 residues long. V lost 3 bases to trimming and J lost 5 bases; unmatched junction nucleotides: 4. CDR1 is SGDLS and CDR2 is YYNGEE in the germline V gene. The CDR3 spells CASSAGQGGETQYF. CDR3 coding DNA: TGTGCCAGCAGCGCAGGACAGGGGGGGGAGACCCAGTACTTC.

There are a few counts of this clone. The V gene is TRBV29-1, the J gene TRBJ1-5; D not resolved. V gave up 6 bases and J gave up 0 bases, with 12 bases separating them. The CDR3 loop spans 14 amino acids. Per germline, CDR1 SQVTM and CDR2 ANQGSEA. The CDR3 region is CSVEMGSSNQPQHF. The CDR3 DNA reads TGCAGCGTGGAAATGGGTTCTAGCAATCAGCCCCAGCATTTT.

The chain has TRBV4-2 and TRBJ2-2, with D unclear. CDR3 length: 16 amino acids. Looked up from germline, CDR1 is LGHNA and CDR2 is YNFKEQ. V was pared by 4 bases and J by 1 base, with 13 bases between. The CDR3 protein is CASSRGPLQNTGELFF. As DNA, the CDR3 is TGTGCCAGCAGCCGAGGCCCACTCCAGAACACCGGGGAGCTGTTTTTT.

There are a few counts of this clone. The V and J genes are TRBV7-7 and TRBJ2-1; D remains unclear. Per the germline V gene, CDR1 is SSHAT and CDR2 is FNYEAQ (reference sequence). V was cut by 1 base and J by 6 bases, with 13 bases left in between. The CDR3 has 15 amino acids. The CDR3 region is CASSLVPGALNEQFF. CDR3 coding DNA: TGTGCCAGCAGCTTAGTCCCCGGTGCACTCAATGAGCAGTTCTTC.

The CDR3, as DNA: TGTGCCAGTAGTATTAACGCAGGGGCTATCTCCTACGAGCAGTACTTC. Translating gives CASSINAGAISYEQYF. The chain links TRBV19 to TRBJ2-7; possible D gene TRBD1, 6 bases. The CDR3 is 16 amino acids. Germline CDR1 LNHDA, CDR2 SQIVND (reference sequence). Trimming removed 3 bases from V and 0 bases from J, with 15 bases in between.

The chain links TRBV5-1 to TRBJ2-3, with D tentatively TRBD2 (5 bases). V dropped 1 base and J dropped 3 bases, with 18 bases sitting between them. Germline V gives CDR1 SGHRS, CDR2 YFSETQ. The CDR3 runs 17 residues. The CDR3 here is CASSLTPTLTGTDTQYF. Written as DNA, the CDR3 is TGCGCCAGCAGCTTGACGCCCACCCTAACGGGGACAGATACGCAGTATTTT.

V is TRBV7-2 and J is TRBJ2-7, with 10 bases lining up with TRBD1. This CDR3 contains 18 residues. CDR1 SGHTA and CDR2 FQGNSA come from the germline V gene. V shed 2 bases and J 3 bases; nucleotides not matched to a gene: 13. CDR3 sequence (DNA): TGTGCCAGCAGCTTACGTCCAAGGAAGGACAGGGGGAACTACGAGCAGTACTTC. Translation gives CASSLRPRKDRGNYEQYF.

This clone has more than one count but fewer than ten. CDR3 DNA sequence: TGCGCCAGCAGCTTAGGACTAGCCCTCGAAGAGACCCAGTACTTC. Translated, it gives CASSLGLALEETQYF. The gene calls are TRBV5-1 and TRBJ2-5; 8 bases are shared with TRBD2. The CDR3 is 15 residues long. Trimming cost V 2 bases and J 3 bases; bases outside gene matches: 6. Looked up from germline, CDR1 is SGHRS and CDR2 is YFSETQ.

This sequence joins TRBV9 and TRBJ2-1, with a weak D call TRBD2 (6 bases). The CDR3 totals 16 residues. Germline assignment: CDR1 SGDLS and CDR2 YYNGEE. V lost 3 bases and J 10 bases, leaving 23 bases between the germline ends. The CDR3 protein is CASSASWAGGAEEQFF. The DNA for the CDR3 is TGTGCCAGCAGCGCCAGTTGGGCGGGCGGGGCGGAGGAGCAGTTCTTC.

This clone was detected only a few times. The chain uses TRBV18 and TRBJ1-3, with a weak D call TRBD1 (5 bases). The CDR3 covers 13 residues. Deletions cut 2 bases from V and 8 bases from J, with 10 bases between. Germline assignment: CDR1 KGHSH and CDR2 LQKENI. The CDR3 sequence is CASSPTRGDTIYF. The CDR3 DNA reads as TGTGCCAGCTCACCAACAAGGGGTGACACCATATATTTT.

CDR3 sequence: CASSLAPTSGGLETQYF. CDR3 sequence (DNA): TGTGCCAGCAGCTTAGCTCCCACTAGCGGGGGGTTGGAGACCCAGTACTTC. The gene calls are TRBV7-2 and TRBJ2-5; 12 bases line up with TRBD2. J lost 5 bases, V lost 0 bases, and 7 bases had no gene match. The CDR3 runs 17 residues. The germline gives CDR1 SGHTA, CDR2 FQGNSA.

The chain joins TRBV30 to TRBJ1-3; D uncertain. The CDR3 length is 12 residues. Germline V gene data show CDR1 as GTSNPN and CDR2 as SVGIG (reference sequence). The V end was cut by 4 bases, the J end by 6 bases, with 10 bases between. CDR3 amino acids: CAWTTDPNTIYF. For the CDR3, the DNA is TGTGCCTGGACTACCGACCCAAACACCATATATTTT. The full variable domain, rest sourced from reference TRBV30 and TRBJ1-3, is SQTIHQWPATLVQPVGSPLSLECTVEGTSNPNLYWYRQAAGRGLQLLFYSVGIGQISSEVPQNLSASRPQDRQFILSSKKLLLSDSGFYLCAWTTDPNTIYFGEGSWLTVV.

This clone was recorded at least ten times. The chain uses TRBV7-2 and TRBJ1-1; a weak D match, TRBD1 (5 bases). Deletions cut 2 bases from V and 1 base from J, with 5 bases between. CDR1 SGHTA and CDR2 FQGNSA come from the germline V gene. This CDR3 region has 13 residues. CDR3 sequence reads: CASSLQGNTEAFF. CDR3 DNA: TGTGCCAGCAGCTTACAGGGGAACACTGAAGCTTTCTTT.

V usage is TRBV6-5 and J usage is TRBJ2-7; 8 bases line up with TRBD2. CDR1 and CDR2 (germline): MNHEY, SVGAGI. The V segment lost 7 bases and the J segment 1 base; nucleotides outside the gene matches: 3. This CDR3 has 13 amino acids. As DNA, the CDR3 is TGTGCCAGCACTGCTAGCGGGTCCTACGAGCAGTACTTC. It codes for CASTASGSYEQYF.

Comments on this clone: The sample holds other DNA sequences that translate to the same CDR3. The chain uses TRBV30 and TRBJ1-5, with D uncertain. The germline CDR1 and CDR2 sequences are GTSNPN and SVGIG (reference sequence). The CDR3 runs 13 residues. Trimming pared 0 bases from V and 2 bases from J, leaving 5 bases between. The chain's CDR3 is CAWSVRGNQPQHF. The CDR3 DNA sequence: TGTGCCTGGAGTGTAAGGGGCAATCAGCCCCAGCATTTT.

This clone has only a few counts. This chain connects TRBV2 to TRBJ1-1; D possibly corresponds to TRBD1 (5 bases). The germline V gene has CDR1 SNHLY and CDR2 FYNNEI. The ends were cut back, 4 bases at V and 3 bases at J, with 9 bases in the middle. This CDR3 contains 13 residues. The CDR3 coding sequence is TGTGCCAGCAGTGGGGGCGAGGACACTGAAGCTTTCTTT. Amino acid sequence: CASSGGEDTEAFF.

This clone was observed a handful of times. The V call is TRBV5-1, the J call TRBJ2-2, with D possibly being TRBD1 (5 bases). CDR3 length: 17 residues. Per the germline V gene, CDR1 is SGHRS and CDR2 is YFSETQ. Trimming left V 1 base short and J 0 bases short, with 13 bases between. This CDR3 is CASSLSSAGPNTGELFF. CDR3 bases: TGCGCCAGCAGCTTGAGCTCGGCAGGGCCGAACACCGGGGAGCTGTTTTTT.

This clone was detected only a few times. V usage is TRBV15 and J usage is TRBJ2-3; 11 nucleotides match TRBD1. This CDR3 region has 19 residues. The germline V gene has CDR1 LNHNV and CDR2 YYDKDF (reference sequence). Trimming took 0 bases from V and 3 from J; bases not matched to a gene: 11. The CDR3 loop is CATSREPSGQGGRTDTQYF. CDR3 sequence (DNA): TGTGCCACCAGCAGAGAACCATCGGGACAGGGGGGAAGAACAGATACGCAGTATTTT.

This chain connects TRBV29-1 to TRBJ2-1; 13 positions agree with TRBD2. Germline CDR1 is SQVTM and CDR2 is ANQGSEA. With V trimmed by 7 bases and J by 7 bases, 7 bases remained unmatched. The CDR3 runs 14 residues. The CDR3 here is CSAGRTSGGNEQFF. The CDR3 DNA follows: TGCAGCGCCGGAAGGACTAGCGGGGGTAATGAGCAGTTCTTC.

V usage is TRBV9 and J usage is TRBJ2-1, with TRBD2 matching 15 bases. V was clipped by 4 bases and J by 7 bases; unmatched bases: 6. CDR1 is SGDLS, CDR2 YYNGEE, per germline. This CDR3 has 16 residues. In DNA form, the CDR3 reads TGTGCCAGCAGCCCGGGGACTAGCGGGGGGCGAAATGAGCAGTTCTTC. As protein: CASSPGTSGGRNEQFF.

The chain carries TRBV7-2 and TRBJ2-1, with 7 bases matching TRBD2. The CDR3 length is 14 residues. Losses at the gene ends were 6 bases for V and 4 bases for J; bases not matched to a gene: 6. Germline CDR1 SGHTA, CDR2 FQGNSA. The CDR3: CASSFGRGYNEQFF. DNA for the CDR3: TGTGCCAGCAGTTTTGGGAGGGGATACAATGAGCAGTTCTTC.

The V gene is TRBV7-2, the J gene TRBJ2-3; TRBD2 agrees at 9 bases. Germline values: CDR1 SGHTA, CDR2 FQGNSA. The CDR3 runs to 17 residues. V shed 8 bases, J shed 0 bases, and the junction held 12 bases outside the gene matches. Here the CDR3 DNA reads TGTGCCAGCCGGGCGCGTAGCGGGGGCACTAGCACAGATACGCAGTATTTT. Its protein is CASRARSGGTSTDTQYF.